This TCR beta chain appears in the sequencing data of a study of neurological immune-mediated disorders. General observations from the study: One related-CDR3 cluster, found by phylogenetic grouping, held repertoires of 18 of 34 multiple sclerosis patients and is a possible signature. HTLV-1-associated myelopathy led in TCR clonal expansion, while multiple sclerosis ranked lowest, below healthy controls. Private repertoires in all groups were suggested by the finding that expanded clones across subjects shared no CDR3 amino acid sequences.

This clonotype came up many times. Its matching antigen is unknown. In each sequencing run, over 170 million TCR-beta sequences were generated from 15-18 subjects. TCRdb itself ran the 5' RACE reads through MiXCR, one entry per CDR3 protein. This sample has about 55,000 distinct CDR3 sequences; about 4% occur once, and the top ten carry 1.9%. CDR3 length: 13 amino acids. Germline CDR1 reads SGHRS; CDR2 reads YFSETQ. The V and J ends lost 9 bases and 3 bases respectively, with 10 bases between them. This chain connects TRBV5-1 to TRBJ2-6, with D perhaps being TRBD1 or TRBD2 (5 bases each). This TCR was sampled from a middle-aged woman with multiple sclerosis. Sequencing was done on a sample of CD4+ T cells from blood. The CDR3, as DNA: TGCGCCACCCGGGGCGGTGGGGCCAACGTCCTGACTTTC. Protein: CATRGGGANVLTF.